Below are 6 T cell receptor beta chains sequenced from a single sample in a study of blood T cell repertoires in COVID-19. Libraries were prepared by immunoSEQ multiplex PCR; TCRdb keeps only in-frame clonotypes and omits some of them. The sample consists of tens of thousands of clones, roughly 72% of them appearing once. The sequenced sample was peripheral blood. The receptors come from a man aged 65 to 79 with acute or convalescent COVID-19.

The chain recombines TRBV27 with TRBJ2-5, with TRBD2 matching 10 bases. Germline V gene sequence: CDR1 MNHEY, CDR2 SMNVEV (reference sequence). V was clipped by 6 bases and J by 3 bases; unmatched bases: 13. The CDR3 is 17 amino acids. This chain's CDR3 is CASRPGLASRQEETQYF. The CDR3 DNA reads TGTGCCAGCAGGCCGGGACTAGCGTCGAGGCAAGAAGAGACCCAGTACTTC.

This chain connects TRBV13 to TRBJ1-1; possibly TRBD1 for D (6 bases). This CDR3 has 14 amino acids. Germline V gene lookup returns CDR1 PRHDT and CDR2 FYEKMQ (reference sequence). V was pared by 5 bases and J by 7 bases, with 17 bases between. CDR3 amino acids: CASSTPGTLDEAFF. DNA of the CDR3: TGTGCCAGCAGCACCCCCGGGACACTCGATGAAGCTTTCTTT.

This rearrangement joins TRBV4-1 to TRBJ2-6, with 7 bases lining up with TRBD2. Germline V gene sequence: CDR1 MGHRA, CDR2 YSYEKL. With V trimmed by 1 base and J by 0 bases, 12 bases remained unmatched. There are 20 residues in the CDR3. The CDR3: CASSQAPRGEASSGANVLTF. The CDR3 bases are TGCGCCAGCAGCCAAGCCCCTCGGGGGGAGGCGAGCTCTGGGGCCAACGTCCTGACTTTC.

The chain combines TRBV9 with TRBJ1-1; D is unclear. The V gene's germline CDR1 is SGDLS and CDR2 YYNGEE. The CDR3 extends over 13 amino acids. V lost 0 bases and J 8 bases, leaving 11 bases between the germline ends. CDR3 amino acids: CASSVGQEGEAFF. The CDR3 region has the DNA TGTGCCAGCAGCGTAGGGCAGGAGGGCGAAGCTTTCTTT.

The chain has TRBV6-5 and TRBJ2-1; D call uncertain. Trimming removed 6 bases at V and 8 bases at J, with 14 bases between. Germline V lookup: CDR1 MNHEY, CDR2 SVGAGI. CDR3 length equals 13 residues. This CDR3 is CASSYTLAHEQFF. CDR3 coding DNA: TGTGCCAGCAGCTACACCTTAGCCCATGAGCAGTTCTTC.

V gene TRBV10-1 combines with J gene TRBJ1-5; D unclear. Trimming removed 6 bases at V and 2 bases at J, with 20 bases between. Germline CDR1 is WNHNN and CDR2 is SYGVQD (reference sequence). This CDR3 spans 17 amino acids. The CDR3 loop reads CASSRGNDIRRNQPQHF. As DNA, the CDR3 is TGCGCCAGCAGCAGAGGTAATGATATACGGCGCAATCAGCCCCAGCATTTT.